The 13 T cell receptor beta chains given below trace back to one sample, sequenced in a study of regulatory T cells in long-lasting Graves disease. The time point was: newly diagnosed GD, antithyroid drugs for less than 3 months. Scientists built the TCR library using RNA that was extracted from PBMCs. To make TCR beta libraries, researchers used iRepertoire HTBI primers and Arm-PCR of CDR3 regions. Each CDR3 protein is one row after TCRdb ran MiXCR on the multiplex PCR reads. The table includes 300,000 to 450,000 distinct CDR3 sequences, roughly 16% detected once. The source was peripheral blood mononuclear cells (PBMCs), collected at new diagnosis, from a patient treated with antithyroid drugs. These receptors all stem from a female donor with Graves disease.

This clonotype was counted at least ten times. The V and J genes are TRBV10-3 and TRBJ1-1; D may be TRBD1 (6 bases). Germline V gene data show CDR1 as ENHRY and CDR2 as SYGVKD. The V end was cut by 3 bases, the J end by 1 base, with 12 bases between. CDR3 length: 15 amino acids. CDR3 amino acids: CAISDPGHPNTEAFF. The CDR3, as DNA: TGTGCCATCAGTGACCCGGGACACCCGAACACTGAAGCTTTCTTT.

This clonotype was counted at least ten times. The chain is built from TRBV6-2 or TRBV6-3 and TRBJ1-2; D ambiguous. Germline values: CDR1 MNHEY, CDR2 SVGEGT. V lost 5 bases to trimming and J lost 0 bases, with 10 bases between them. The length of the CDR3 is 14 residues. The CDR3: CASSEGPANYGYTF. The CDR3 DNA reads TGTGCCAGCAGTGAAGGGCCAGCTAACTATGGCTACACCTTC.

V gene TRBV28 combines with J gene TRBJ2-3; TRBD2 matches 8 bases. The CDR3 has 15 amino acids. Looked up from germline, CDR1 is MDHEN and CDR2 is SYDVKM. The J segment lost 3 bases and the V segment lost 4 bases, leaving 6 bases of the junction unmatched. Here the CDR3 DNA reads TGTGCCAGCAGTTCTAGCGGGTTCGGTACAGATACGCAGTATTTT. Its translation is CASSSSGFGTDTQYF. Based on the CDR3 plus reference TRBV28 and TRBJ2-3, the full variable domain is DVKVTQSSRYLVKRTGEKVFLECVQDMDHENMFWYRQDPGLGLRLIYFSYDVKMKEKGDIPEGYSVSREKKERFSLILESASTNQTSMYLCASSSSGFGTDTQYFGPGTRLTVL.

In its sample, this clonotype was seen a few times. A far more abundant clone sits one base away, making this likely a read error. CDR3 nucleotide sequence: TGTGCCAGCAGTTTCGTTCTCCCAGGGTCCTACGAGCAGTTCTTC. Amino acid sequence: CASSFVLPGSYEQFF. The chain has TRBV28 and TRBJ2-1, with a weak D call TRBD1 (5 bases). The V and J ends lost 3 bases and 10 bases respectively, with 19 bases between them. Germline CDR1 MDHEN, CDR2 SYDVKM. The CDR3 is 15 amino acids.

This clonotype was recorded many times. The V gene is TRBV7-3, the J gene TRBJ2-3, with 11 nucleotides matching TRBD1. The length of the CDR3 is 15 residues. The V and J ends lost 4 bases and 6 bases, in that order; junction bases with no gene match: 6. Germline CDR1 SGHTA, CDR2 FQGTGA. Written as DNA, the CDR3 is TGTGCCAGCAGCTCCCGGGACAGGGGGGGGGATACGCAGTATTTT. Translated: CASSSRDRGGDTQYF.

This clonotype was detected ten times or more. The CDR3, as DNA: TGCGCCAGCAGTCGCGGACAGGGCCTCCGTTGGGCCCAGTACTTC. It is translated as CASSRGQGLRWAQYF. The chain combines TRBV4-1 with TRBJ2-5; the match to TRBD1 covers 8 bases. Germline V gene sequence: CDR1 MGHRA, CDR2 YSYEKL. Trimming took 6 bases from V and 9 from J; bases not matched to a gene: 15. The CDR3 length is 15 residues.

This clonotype was seen more than once but under ten times. The genes are TRBV12-3 or TRBV12-4 and TRBJ2-5, with a tentative D call TRBD2 (5 bases). V was clipped by 6 bases and J by 2 bases, with 25 bases between them. The length of the CDR3 is 18 residues. CDR3 residues: CASSYLLGAALPQETQYF. The CDR3 DNA follows: TGTGCCAGCAGCTATCTTTTAGGAGCGGCCCTCCCACAAGAGACCCAGTACTTC.

This clonotype has more than one count but fewer than ten. The V call is TRBV6-9, the J call TRBJ2-6; D not resolved. Germline values: CDR1 MNHGY, CDR2 SVAAGI. V was shortened by 3 bases and J by 2 bases, with 14 bases between the two germline ends. This CDR3 has 17 amino acids. The CDR3 DNA sequence: TGTGCCAGCAGTTACTCAACTCAGAGGACTGGGGCCAACGTCCTGACTTTC. It translates to CASSYSTQRTGANVLTF.

The chain couples TRBV19 to TRBJ2-1, with TRBD2 matching over 9 bases. V gave up 3 bases and J gave up 6 bases; unmatched junction bases: 6. CDR3 length: 15 amino acids. Germline assignment: CDR1 LNHDA and CDR2 SQIVND (reference sequence). CDR3 DNA sequence: TGTGCCAGTAGTATGAACGCGGGAGGGCTCAATGAGCAGTTCTTC. The encoded protein is CASSMNAGGLNEQFF.

The sample holds many counts of this clonotype. The chain employs TRBV7-9 and TRBJ2-3, with D perhaps TRBD2 (6 bases). The germline V gene has CDR1 SEHNR and CDR2 FQNEAQ (reference sequence). The CDR3 extends over 17 amino acids. V gave up 4 bases and J gave up 5 bases, with 22 bases separating them. This chain's CDR3 is CASSSGVSGVGRDTQYF. CDR3 bases: TGTGCCAGCAGCTCAGGCGTGTCGGGAGTGGGGCGAGATACGCAGTATTTT.

V is TRBV5-1 and J is TRBJ1-1; D remains ambiguous. The CDR3 loop spans 13 amino acids. Germline-derived CDR1 and CDR2 are SGHRS and YFSETQ. Trimming stripped 1 base from V and 7 bases from J, with 11 bases between. CDR3 loop: CASSLMPQNEAFF. The CDR3 region has the DNA TGCGCCAGCAGCTTGATGCCCCAGAATGAAGCTTTCTTT.

Note on this clonotype: The CDR3 ends on some other residue instead of the conserved phenylalanine or tryptophan, so this is likely a read error. The chain uses TRBV5-1 and TRBJ1-3; D not certain. Trimming removed 0 bases at V and 2 bases at J, with 9 bases between. The CDR3 is made up of 15 amino acids. Germline assignment: CDR1 SGHRS and CDR2 YFSETQ. CDR3 sequence: CASSLEASAGNTIYS. CDR3 in DNA: TGCGCCAGCAGCTTGGAAGCATCTGCTGGAAACACCATATATTCT.

The rearrangement links TRBV6-2 or TRBV6-3 to TRBJ1-5; D is undetermined. V gave up 6 bases and J gave up 9 bases, with 15 bases separating them. This CDR3 contains 13 residues. Per the germline V gene, CDR1 is MNHEY and CDR2 is SVGEGT. In nucleotides, the CDR3 is TGTGCCAGCAGGGAGACGGTGCAAAGGCCCCAGCATTTT. It codes for CASRETVQRPQHF.